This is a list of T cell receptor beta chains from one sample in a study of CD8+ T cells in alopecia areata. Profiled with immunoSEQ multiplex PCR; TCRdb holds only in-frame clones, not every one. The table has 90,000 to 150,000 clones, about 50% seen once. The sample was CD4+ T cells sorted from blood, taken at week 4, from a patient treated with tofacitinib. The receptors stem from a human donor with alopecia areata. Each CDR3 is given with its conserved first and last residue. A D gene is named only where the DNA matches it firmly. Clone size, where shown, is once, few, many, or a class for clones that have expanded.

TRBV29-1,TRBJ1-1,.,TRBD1,TGCAGCGTTGAAAGGGGACAGGGGGCCACTGAAGCTTTCTTT,CSVERGQGATEAFF
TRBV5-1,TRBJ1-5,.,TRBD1,TGCGCCAGCAGCCTGGGACAGGGAGGCAATCAGCCCCAGCATTTT,CASSLGQGGNQPQHF
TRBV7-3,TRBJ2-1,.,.,TGTGCCAGCAGTGGAGAGCAGTTCTTC,CASSGEQFF
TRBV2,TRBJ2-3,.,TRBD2,TGTGCCAGCGTAGGCGGGGGGGCAGATACGCAGTATTTT,CASVGGGADTQYF
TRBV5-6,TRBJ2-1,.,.,TGTGCCAGCAGCTTGGTTGACCGGGAAGAGCAGTTCTTC,CASSLVDREEQFF
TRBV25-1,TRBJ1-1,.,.,TGTGCCAGCAGTGCGTTCGATTGGCAAGCTTTCTTT,CASSAFDWQAFF
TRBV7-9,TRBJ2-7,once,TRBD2,TGTGCCAGCAGCTACCAACCGGGACTAGTGAACGAGCAGTACTTC,CASSYQPGLVNEQYF
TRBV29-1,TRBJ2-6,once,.,TGCAGCGTTGTGGTGGATTCTGGGGCCAACGTCCTGACTTTC,CSVVVDSGANVLTF
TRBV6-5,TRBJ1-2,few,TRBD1,TGTGCCAGCAGTTACGGGGACAGGGGCGGCTACACCTTC,CASSYGDRGGYTF
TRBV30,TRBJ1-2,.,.,TGTGCCTGGATCCCCCGGGGAATGGATACTAACTATGGCTACACCTTC,CAWIPRGMDTNYGYTF
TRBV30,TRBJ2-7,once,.,TGTGCCTGGGGGCACGCTGACGAGCAGTACTTC,CAWGHADEQYF
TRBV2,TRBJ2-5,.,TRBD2,TGTGCCAGCAGTGAAAACGCTCGGCTAGCGGGAGAGACCCAGTACTTC,CASSENARLAGETQYF
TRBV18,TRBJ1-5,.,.,TGTGCCAGCTCACCACAGTTTAGCAATCAGCCCCAGCATTTT,CASSPQFSNQPQHF
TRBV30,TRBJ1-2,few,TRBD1,TGTGCCTGGAACAGGGGAAACTATGGCTACACCTTC,CAWNRGNYGYTF
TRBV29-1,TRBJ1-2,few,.,TGCAGCGTTGACCACGGGGGCAACTATGGCTACACCTTC,CSVDHGGNYGYTF
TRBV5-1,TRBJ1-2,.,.,TGCGCCAGCCGGCTAGACAGGAACTATGGCTACACCTTC,CASRLDRNYGYTF
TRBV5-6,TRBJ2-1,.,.,TGTGCCAGCAGCTTGGGTGTGAGGTCTCGGACCTACAATGAGCAGTTCTTC,CASSLGVRSRTYNEQFF
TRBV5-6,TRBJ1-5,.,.,TGTGCCAGCAGCTTGCGACTTCGTAGCAATCAGCCCCAGCATTTT,CASSLRLRSNQPQHF
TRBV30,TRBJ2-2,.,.,TGTGCCTGTGTCCCCTTGTCCGGGCTGAACACCGGGGAGCTGTTTTTT,CACVPLSGLNTGELFF
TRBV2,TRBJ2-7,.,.,TGTGCCAACGGGGACCGACGCTACGAGCAGTACTTC,CANGDRRYEQYF
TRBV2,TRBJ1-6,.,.,TGTGCCAGCAGACGGGTGGGGGGGGATAATTCACCCCTCCACTTT,CASRRVGGDNSPLHF
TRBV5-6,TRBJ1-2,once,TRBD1,TGTGCCAGCAGCCCCCCGGGACAGGCCAGCTATGGCTACACCTTC,CASSPPGQASYGYTF
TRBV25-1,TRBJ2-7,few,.,TGTGCCAGCTCGGCGGCGGACGAGCAGTACTTC,CASSAADEQYF
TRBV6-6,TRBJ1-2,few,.,TGTGCCATTCAAGGGACGGCCTATGGCTACACCTTC,CAIQGTAYGYTF
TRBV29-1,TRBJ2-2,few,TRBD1,TGCAGCGTTGCGGGCCAGGGGGTCACCGGGGAGCTGTTTTTT,CSVAGQGVTGELFF
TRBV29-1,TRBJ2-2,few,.,TGCAGCGCCAGGAACACCGGGGAGCTGTTTTTT,CSARNTGELFF
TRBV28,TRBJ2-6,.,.,TGTGCCAGCAGTTTATCGGGCGGCGGGGCCAACGTCCTGACTTTC,CASSLSGGGANVLTF
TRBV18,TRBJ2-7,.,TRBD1,TGTGCCAGCTCACTACGGTATAGGGGGCCCGATCCGTACTTC,CASSLRYRGPDPYF